The T cell receptor (beta chain) under discussion was sequenced for a study of blood T cell repertoires in COVID-19. Study processing details: Counts of nucleated cells, estimated from reference gene primer amplification, were obtained. Some clones are missing from TCRdb's copy, which holds only in-frame ones; the method was immunoSEQ multiplex PCR. The V and J calls and clone size come from that table; D and trimming were worked out from the DNA. The top ten clones hold under 0.95% of a sample with around 260,000 clones, 85% to 90% of them seen once. The V gene's germline CDR1 is SNHLY and CDR2 FYNNEI. The CDR3 runs 14 residues. The germline V and J ends were trimmed by 5 bases and 5 bases, with 13 bases remaining between them.

The specimen was peripheral blood. The chain carries TRBV2 and TRBJ1-5; D is uncertain. The source of this sequence is a man younger than 45 with acute or convalescent COVID-19. In nucleotides, the CDR3 is TGTGCCAGCAGTCCGAGGCAGAGCTATCAGCCCCAGCATTTT. It specifies CASSPRQSYQPQHF.